The 8 T cell receptor beta chains in this list originate from one sample, sequenced in a study of cytomegalovirus exposure and HLA in healthy donors. PCR amplification relied on 60 Vbeta primers (plus 13 Jbeta primers). Assay used: immunoSEQ multiplex PCR; TCRdb lists only in-frame clones, some missing. The table has roughly 150,000 clones, around 83% seen once. Sequencing was done on a sample of PBMCs. The receptor source for this set is a woman younger than 35 in good health and CMV-seronegative.

The table lists this clone with a count of one. The rearrangement uses TRBV6-6 and TRBJ1-1, with D unclear. Germline V gene data show CDR1 as MNHNY and CDR2 as SVGAGI (reference sequence). This CDR3 is 11 amino acids long. V gave up 7 bases and J gave up 8 bases, with 11 bases separating them. CDR3 protein: CASTYGVEAFF. CDR3 DNA sequence: TGTGCCAGCACCTATGGAGTAGAAGCTTTCTTT.

The chain joins TRBV5-1 to TRBJ2-7; D remains unclear. From germline, CDR1 is SGHRS and CDR2 YFSETQ. CDR3 length equals 15 residues. V lost 2 bases, J lost 1 base, and 13 bases lay in between. CDR3 sequence reads: CASSLTASHSYEQYF. The CDR3 DNA is TGCGCCAGCAGCTTAACAGCCTCTCATTCCTACGAGCAGTACTTC. The whole variable domain, filled in from reference TRBV5-1 and TRBJ2-7, reads KAGVTQTPRYLIKTRGQQVTLSCSPISGHRSVSWYQQTPGQGLQFLFEYFSETQRNKGNFPGRFSGRQFSNSRSEMNVSTLELGDSALYLCASSLTASHSYEQYFGPGTRLTVT.

The chain has TRBV19 and TRBJ1-4; D possibly corresponds to TRBD1 (5 bases). V was trimmed by 3 bases and J by 7 bases, leaving 12 bases between them. Germline values: CDR1 LNHDA, CDR2 SQIVND (reference sequence). This CDR3 spans 14 amino acids. In nucleotides, the CDR3 is TGTGCCAGTAGTATTGGTGGAGGGACTGAAAAACTGTTTTTT. This sequence encodes CASSIGGGTEKLFF.

The chain links TRBV10-1 to TRBJ2-7; 7 bases map to TRBD1. This CDR3 has 14 amino acids. Germline V gene lookup returns CDR1 WNHNN and CDR2 SYGVQD (reference sequence). The trim removed 6 bases at V and 5 bases at J, leaving 10 bases unmatched. This chain's CDR3 is CASREGTAADEQYF. As DNA, the CDR3 is TGCGCCAGCAGAGAAGGGACAGCGGCGGACGAGCAGTACTTC.

The chain recombines TRBV5-1 with TRBJ2-5, with 9 bases aligning to TRBD1. Germline assignment: CDR1 SGHRS and CDR2 YFSETQ. V shed 4 bases, J shed 2 bases, and the junction held 3 bases outside the gene matches. The CDR3 has 14 residues. CDR3 in amino acids: CASSQGQGQETQYF. In DNA, the CDR3 is TGCGCCAGCAGCCAGGGACAGGGACAAGAGACCCAGTACTTC. Complete variable domain (other parts from reference TRBV5-1 and TRBJ2-5): KAGVTQTPRYLIKTRGQQVTLSCSPISGHRSVSWYQQTPGQGLQFLFEYFSETQRNKGNFPGRFSGRQFSNSRSEMNVSTLELGDSALYLCASSQGQGQETQYFGPGTRLLVL.

CDR3 in DNA: TGTGCCCCGGCGAGGTTATATGAAAAACTGTTTTTT. Protein product: CAPARLYEKLFF. J is TRBJ1-4 and V is TRBV27, with unresolved D. This CDR3 spans 12 amino acids. Germline loops: CDR1 MNHEY, CDR2 SMNVEV (reference sequence). Trimming left V 11 bases short and J 6 bases short, with 13 bases between.

V is TRBV7-9 and J is TRBJ2-1, with TRBD2 matching over 7 bases. Unmatched junction bases numbered 13, after V lost 6 bases and J lost 8 bases. The V gene's germline CDR1 is SEHNR and CDR2 FQNEAQ (reference sequence). This CDR3 contains 15 residues. The CDR3 nucleotides read TGTGCCAGCAGACCCAGCGGGGAGTTGGGCGATGAGCAGTTCTTC. Amino acid sequence: CASRPSGELGDEQFF.

V is TRBV7-6 and J is TRBJ1-3, with a weak D call TRBD1 (6 bases). This CDR3 comprises 14 residues. Per germline, CDR1 SGHVS and CDR2 FNYEAQ. The V and J ends lost 5 bases and 4 bases respectively, with 12 bases between them. The CDR3 here is CASSPGAKGNTIYF. DNA for the CDR3: TGTGCCAGCAGCCCAGGGGCAAAAGGAAACACCATATATTTT.